This T cell receptor beta chain emerged from a study of cytomegalovirus exposure and HLA in healthy donors. Study information: Out of 180 million or so T cells, an earlier analysis found around 110 million unique TCR beta sequences in total. Overall study results and limits: Several of the most significant clusters appeared, in a later analysis, to be linked to common viral pathogens.

The table lists this clone with a few counts. Its antigen remains unidentified. PCR was performed using 60 Vbeta and 13 Jbeta primers. Data came from immunoSEQ multiplex PCR; TCRdb stores just in-frame clones and leaves some out. The profile shows about 150,000 clones, roughly 72% of them singletons. V gave up 4 bases and J gave up 7 bases; unmatched junction bases: 8. Germline V gene lookup returns CDR1 SGHAT and CDR2 FQNNGV. The CDR3 loop spans 15 amino acids. This chain links TRBV11-2 with TRBJ2-2; 8 positions match TRBD1. The origin of this receptor is a man between 25 and 39 years old in good health and CMV-seronegative. The source material was PBMCs. This CDR3 is CASSSDRDPIGELFF. In DNA form, the CDR3 reads TGTGCCAGCAGCTCGGACAGGGACCCTATCGGGGAGCTGTTTTTT.